Reported below is one T cell receptor (beta chain). Its antigen remains unknown. Investigators reverse transcribed all isolated RNA, so they sequenced expressed TCRB transcripts. The assay was immunoSEQ multiplex PCR, and TCRdb's table has in-frame clones only and misses some. The sample has about 740,000 clones; around an eighth are singletons. This specimen belongs to a study of beta chain features in type 1 diabetes. The study, taken as a whole, reports: Type 1 diabetes patients had TCRB CDR3s that were shorter (moderately but significantly so) in all four CD4+ subsets.

Trimming left V 6 bases short and J 9 bases short, with 18 bases between. The length of the CDR3 is 14 residues. The germline gives CDR1 SQVTM, CDR2 ANQGSEA. This chain joins TRBV29-1 and TRBJ1-6; no clear D. The sample comprised naive CD4+ T cells from blood. This sequence originates from a man younger than 35 with type 1 diabetes. CDR3 DNA sequence: TGCAGCGTAGGAGAGGCTGTTGGTGGTTCACCCCTCCACTTT. This codes for CSVGEAVGGSPLHF. Together with reference TRBV29-1 and TRBJ1-6, the CDR3 gives the full variable domain: SAVISQKPSRDICQRGTSLTIQCQVDSQVTMMFWYRQQPGQSLTLIATANQGSEATYESGFVIDKFPISRPNLTFSTLTVSNMSPEDSSIYLCSVGEAVGGSPLHFGNGTRLTVT.